This TCR beta chain appears in the sequencing data of a study of T cells in Graves' hyperthyroidism and ophthalmopathy (dated by TCRdb to between 2018 and 2021). The study in broad terms: Peripheral blood samples were taken at the time of initial diagnosis, prior to any treatment. To identify distinguishing TCR V-J signatures, a discovery cohort of around 98 patients was used, comprising 43 with Graves' ophthalmopathy and 55 to 65 with stable Graves' hyperthyroidism. Whether ophthalmopathy could be predicted prospectively was tested in an independent validation cohort made up of 18 hyperthyroidism patients plus 17 patients who later progressed to ophthalmopathy. The 80 to 100 discovery patients were randomly divided into training and test sets at a 7:3 ratio. The study also compared thyroid tissue and blood T-cell repertoires from a handful of Graves' hyperthyroidism patients. After sampling, hyperthyroidism patients received methimazole starting at 30 mg daily, and ophthalmopathy patients received high-dose intravenous methylprednisolone. The paper reports TCR Vbeta CDR3 sequencing of fewer than 150 peripheral blood samples: 40 to 45 ophthalmopathy, fewer than 85 hyperthyroidism and approximately 17 progressor patients. Here is what the overall study found, with its caveats: Sample size was not statistically predetermined, and blinding of investigators to group allocation was not performed. Most expanded thyroid clonotypes (frequency above 0.001) were also found in blood, which suggests that blood repertoires may mirror thyroid immune responses. In cross-validation, a model built on a 13 V-J signature told ophthalmopathy apart from stable hyperthyroidism with 85% to 90% sensitivity and approximately 81% specificity, and in testing the same model reached 80%/75%. During validation, the model predicted progression to ophthalmopathy a median of about 5.9 months ahead of onset, with almost 71% sensitivity and almost 75% specificity.

Hyperthyroidism patients were newly diagnosed, had a disease duration of under 2 months, and were aged 18 to 65 years. Patients with uncontrolled infections, other autoimmune diseases, pregnancy or lactation were excluded. Diagnoses were based on clinical symptoms, serum thyroxine and TRAb, thyroid ultrasound and orbital computed tomography. For progressor patients, blood was drawn at the first diagnosis of hyperthyroidism, before any ophthalmopathy symptoms had appeared. PBMCs were separated from 10 ml of fresh peripheral blood using Ficoll-Paque density gradient centrifugation. Progressor patients were defined as those initially diagnosed with Graves' hyperthyroidism in whom ophthalmopathy developed during follow-up. Trizol reagent was used to extract total RNA, and RNA quality was then checked on an Agilent 2100 Bioanalyzer. This clonotype was detected many times. This receptor's antigen is unknown. The record has no base qualities; no much larger clone is one base away.

From its cysteine to its phenylalanine, the CDR3 spans 14 amino acids. Solely the CDR3 DNA is kept, with 42 bases framed from the first base. V sheds 3 bases and J sheds 8 bases, leaving 13 bases between their ends. From the germline V gene (reference sequence), CDR1 is MNHEY and CDR2 is SMNVEV. Amplification of TCR beta CDR3 regions was carried out from RNA transcripts. The first round of RT-PCR for the TCR CDR3 was performed with the HTBI primer set and the Qiagen OneStep RT-PCR kit. The libraries were constructed in a second round of multiplex PCR and then size-selected and purified. Sequencing of the libraries was done on an Illumina HiSeq2000 using paired-end 100 bp reads. In the authors' own workflow: SOAPnuke was used to process the raw data, throwing out any read that contained adapters or uncalled bases, had a mean Phred below 15, or lacked an exact constant-primer or identifier match. COPE v1.2.5 was used to merge the high-quality paired reads, and each unique nucleotide sequence was defined as a clonotype. Clonotypes were aligned to IMGT TRBV, TRBD and TRBJ reference segments using MiTCR v1.1. The analysis included only V-J combinations with a frequency above 0.0001, which together covered more than 98% of the repertoires. The TCS score was defined as F50 (clonal expansion) divided by E x V (chaos), with BLOSUM62-based TCRdist calculated between CDR3 peptides within each V-J. Welch's t-statistics and random forest reduced around 550 V-J features to roughly 13, which were used in a naive Bayes classifier (R e1071). The public reads were run again by TCRdb, first through fastp at Q25 and then through MiXCR, and only productive beta chains were kept. Each CDR3 protein appears once, grouped with its most common genes and DNA. What appears here as the V and J calls and clone size reflects TCRdb's work, not the paper's. Recorded for this sample are more than 350,000 distinct CDR3 sequences; about 17% of them occurred a single time. 34% of the sample rests with the top ten.

The specimen was blood. The rearranged segments are TRBV27 and TRBJ2-2, with the D gene too uncertain to name. The receptor comes from a woman younger than 45 with Graves' hyperthyroidism that later progressed to Graves' ophthalmopathy. The sequenced DNA is TGTGCCAGCAGTTTGTCCGGCCGAGGTGGGGAGCTGTTTTTT. Its translation is CASSLSGRGGELFF.